The clone carrying this TCR beta chain was seen a single time. What it recognizes is unknown. Its ends do not fully match the called genes, so a read error is possible. The data are from a study of shared clonotypes between healthy human individuals. Whole-study context: Each donor's CD8 memory used one plate, CD8 naive two, each CD4 subset three.

Overall study findings and caveats: Relative to their counterparts shared across all four donors, non-shared clonotypes exhibited diminished generation probabilities.

Germline CDR1 MDHEN, CDR2 SYDVKM. The CDR3 has 12 amino acids. Sequenced by immunoSEQ multiplex PCR; TCRdb stores in-frame clones only, minus some. The table has approximately 2.4 million clones, more than 90% seen once. This sequence originates from a young man in good health. The rearrangement uses TRBV28 and TRBJ1-2, with D hard to call. Material: naive CD4+ T cells sorted from blood. Described subset: CD45RA+ positively selected. DNA for the CDR3: TGTGCCAGCAGCACCTTCAGGAGTCCACCGGTCTTC. Protein product: CASSTFRSPPVF.